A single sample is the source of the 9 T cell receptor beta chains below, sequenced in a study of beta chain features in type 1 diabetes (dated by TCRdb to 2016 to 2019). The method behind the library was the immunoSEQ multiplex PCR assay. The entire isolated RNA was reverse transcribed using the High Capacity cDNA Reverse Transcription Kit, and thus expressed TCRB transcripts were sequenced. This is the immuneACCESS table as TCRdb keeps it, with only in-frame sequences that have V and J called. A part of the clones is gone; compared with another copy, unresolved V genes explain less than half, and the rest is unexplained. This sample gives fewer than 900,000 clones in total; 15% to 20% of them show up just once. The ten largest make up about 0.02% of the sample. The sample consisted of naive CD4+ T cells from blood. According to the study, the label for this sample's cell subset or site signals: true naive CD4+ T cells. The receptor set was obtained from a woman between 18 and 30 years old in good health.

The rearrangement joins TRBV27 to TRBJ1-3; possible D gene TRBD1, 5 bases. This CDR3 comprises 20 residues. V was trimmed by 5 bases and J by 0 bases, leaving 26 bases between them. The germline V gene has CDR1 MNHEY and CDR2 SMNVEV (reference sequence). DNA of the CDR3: TGTGCCAGCAGTCGAACAATAGGGCCCGGGACTCCGCACTCTGGAAACACCATATATTTT. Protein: CASSRTIGPGTPHSGNTIYF.

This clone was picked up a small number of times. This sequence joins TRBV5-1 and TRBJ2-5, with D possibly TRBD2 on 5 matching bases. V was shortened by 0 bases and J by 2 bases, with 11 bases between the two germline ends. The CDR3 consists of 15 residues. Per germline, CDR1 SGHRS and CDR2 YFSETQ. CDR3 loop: CASSLGPRGQETQYF. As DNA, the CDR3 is TGCGCCAGCAGCTTGGGGCCCCGGGGACAAGAGACCCAGTACTTC.

The CDR3 loop is CASSYWVSGRVEQYF. The CDR3 region has the DNA TGTGCCAGCAGTTACTGGGTTAGCGGGAGGGTCGAGCAGTACTTC. The chain carries TRBV6-5 and TRBJ2-7; 11 bases match TRBD2. The CDR3 sequence is 15 residues long. Unmatched junction bases numbered 5, after V lost 1 base and J lost 6 bases. Germline V lookup: CDR1 MNHEY, CDR2 SVGAGI.

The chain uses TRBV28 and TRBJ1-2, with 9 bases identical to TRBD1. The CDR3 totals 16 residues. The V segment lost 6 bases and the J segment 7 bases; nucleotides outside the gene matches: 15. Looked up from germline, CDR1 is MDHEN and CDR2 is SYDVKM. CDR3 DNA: TGTGCCAGCAGCTTCGGAACAGGGGGCGCGGTTGGTGGCTACACCTTC. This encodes CASSFGTGGAVGGYTF.

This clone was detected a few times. The CDR3 bases are TGTGCCAGCAGCTCCACTCCCCTAGCGGGAGCGAACGAGCAGTACTTC. It codes for CASSSTPLAGANEQYF. The V gene is TRBV11-2, the J gene TRBJ2-7; 10 positions agree with TRBD2. Germline CDR1 is SGHAT and CDR2 is FQNNGV. V gave up 4 bases and J gave up 5 bases; unmatched junction bases: 11. The CDR3 consists of 16 residues.

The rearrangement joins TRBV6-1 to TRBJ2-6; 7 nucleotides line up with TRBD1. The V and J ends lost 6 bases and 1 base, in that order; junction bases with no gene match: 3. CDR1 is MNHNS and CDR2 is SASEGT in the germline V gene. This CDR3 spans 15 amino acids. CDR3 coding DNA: TGTGCCAGCAGCTGGGACAGATCTGGGGCCAACGTCCTGACTTTC. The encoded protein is CASSWDRSGANVLTF.

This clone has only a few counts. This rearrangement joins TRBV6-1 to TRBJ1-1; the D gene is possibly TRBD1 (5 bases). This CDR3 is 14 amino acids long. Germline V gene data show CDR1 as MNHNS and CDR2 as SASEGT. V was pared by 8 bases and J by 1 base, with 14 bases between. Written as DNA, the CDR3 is TGTGCCAGCGTAAGTCCGGGACGGAACACTGAAGCTTTCTTT. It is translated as CASVSPGRNTEAFF.

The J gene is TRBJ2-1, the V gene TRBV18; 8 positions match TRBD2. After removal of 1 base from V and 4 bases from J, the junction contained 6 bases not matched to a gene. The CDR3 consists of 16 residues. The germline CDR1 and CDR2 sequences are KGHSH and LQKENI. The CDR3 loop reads CASSPRQRELYNEQFF. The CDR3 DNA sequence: TGTGCCAGCTCACCACGTCAGCGGGAGCTTTACAATGAGCAGTTCTTC.

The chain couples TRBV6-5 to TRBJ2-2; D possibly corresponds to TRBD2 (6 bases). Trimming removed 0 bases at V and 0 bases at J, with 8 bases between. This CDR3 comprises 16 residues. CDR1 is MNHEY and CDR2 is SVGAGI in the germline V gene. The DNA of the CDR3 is TGTGCCAGCAGTTACTCGGGGAGGACGAACACCGGGGAGCTGTTTTTT. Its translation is CASSYSGRTNTGELFF.